Listed below are T cell receptor beta chains from one sample, sequenced in a study of blood T cell repertoires in COVID-19. The protocol was immunoSEQ multiplex PCR, while the TCRdb copy is restricted to in-frame clones and leaves out a portion. The sample carries about 310,000 clones, around 87% recorded once. The sample was peripheral blood. These receptors all come from a man aged 50 or older with active or convalescent COVID-19. Both conserved end residues are part of each CDR3. The D gene is left open where the match is weak. Part of the rows lack a size; the others show once, few, many or a class for expanded clones.

TRBJ2-1 | TRBD2 | TRBV24-1 | . | CATSDPTSGSHNEQFF | TGTGCCACCAGTGATCCGACTAGCGGGTCCCACAATGAGCAGTTCTTC
TRBJ1-1 | . | TRBV7-9 | . | CASSLVQGTEAFF | TGTGCCAGCAGCTTAGTTCAGGGCACTGAAGCTTTCTTT
TRBJ1-3 | TRBD1 | TRBV3-1/TRBV3-2 | . | CASSQGQGSGNTIYF | TGTGCCAGCAGCCAAGGACAGGGGAGTGGAAACACCATATATTTT
TRBJ1-1 | . | TRBV7-2 | . | CASSLIGPQGQNTEAFF | TGTGCCAGCAGCTTAATCGGCCCCCAGGGGCAGAACACTGAAGCTTTCTTT
TRBJ2-1 | . | TRBV7-7 | . | CASSLVMTAANEQFF | TGTGCCAGCAGCTTAGTCATGACAGCAGCCAATGAGCAGTTCTTC
TRBJ2-2 | TRBD1 | TRBV13 | . | CASSLLQGAAGELFF | TGTGCCAGCAGCTTATTGCAGGGGGCTGCCGGGGAGCTGTTTTTT
TRBJ1-1 | . | TRBV10-3 | once | CAIRGVNTEAFF | TGTGCCATCAGAGGGGTGAACACTGAAGCTTTCTTT
TRBJ2-7 | TRBD1 | TRBV30 | . | CAWRWGTGAYEQYF | TGTGCCTGGAGGTGGGGGACAGGGGCGTACGAGCAGTACTTC
TRBJ1-2 | . | TRBV18 | . | CASSPTGTYGYTF | TGTGCCAGCTCACCAACAGGGACCTATGGCTACACCTTC
TRBJ1-4 | . | TRBV4-1 | . | CASSPSGGTTNEKLFF | TGCGCCAGCAGCCCGAGCGGGGGGACAACTAATGAAAAACTGTTTTTT
TRBJ2-4 | . | TRBV30 | . | CAWGDSGDIQYF | TGTGCCTGGGGGGACTCAGGGGACATTCAGTACTTC
TRBJ1-3 | . | TRBV30 | . | CACRNSGNTIYF | TGTGCCTGTAGAAACTCTGGAAACACCATATATTTT
TRBJ1-4 | TRBD1 | TRBV4-1 | . | CASSQDRGREKLFF | TGCGCCAGCAGCCAAGACAGGGGGCGCGAAAAACTGTTTTTT
TRBJ1-5 | TRBD1 | TRBV5-1 | . | CASSFVGGSNQPQHF | TGCGCCAGCAGCTTTGTAGGGGGCAGCAATCAGCCCCAGCATTTT
TRBJ2-1 | . | TRBV5-4 | . | CASSLSGNEQFF | TGTGCCAGCAGCTTGTCCGGCAATGAGCAGTTCTTC
TRBJ2-1 | TRBD2 | TRBV5-4 | . | CASSPWIAGGQVDEQFF | TGTGCCAGCAGCCCATGGATAGCGGGAGGGCAGGTGGATGAGCAGTTCTTC
TRBJ1-4 | . | TRBV7-9 | once | CASSLSTGRQMGNEKLFF | TGTGCCAGCAGCTTATCCACCGGAAGACAGATGGGAAATGAAAAACTGTTTTTT
TRBJ2-1 | TRBD2 | TRBV24-1 | few | CATSDQGGTSGSYNEQFF | TGTGCCACCAGTGACCAGGGGGGGACTAGCGGGAGCTACAATGAGCAGTTCTTC
TRBJ2-2 | . | TRBV6-4 | . | CASSEGLTSLNTGELFF | TGTGCCAGCAGTGAGGGTTTGACTAGTCTGAACACCGGGGAGCTGTTTTTT
TRBJ2-7 | . | TRBV30 | . | CAWGGEVGEQYF | TGTGCCTGGGGGGGTGAGGTGGGCGAGCAGTACTTC
TRBJ2-1 | . | TRBV13 | . | CASSSIGTPVGNEQFF | TGTGCCAGCAGCTCCATCGGGACACCGGTAGGCAATGAGCAGTTCTTC
TRBJ1-6 | . | TRBV5-8 | . | CASSLNLGSSPLHF | TGTGCCAGCAGCTTGAACCTGGGTAGCTCACCCCTCCACTTT
TRBJ2-1 | TRBD2 | TRBV2 | . | CATQRELWNEQFF | TGTGCCACCCAGCGGGAGCTATGGAATGAGCAGTTCTTC
TRBJ2-2 | TRBD1 | TRBV24-1 | . | CATSDSGTGNTGELFF | TGTGCCACCAGTGATTCAGGGACAGGTAACACCGGGGAGCTGTTTTTT
TRBJ2-7 | TRBD2 | TRBV7-8 | . | CASSRDSGGSYEQYF | TGTGCCAGCAGCCGAGACTCGGGAGGCTCCTACGAGCAGTACTTC
TRBJ2-2 | TRBD2 | TRBV4-3 | . | CASSPAGAASGELFF | TGCGCCAGCAGCCCAGCGGGGGCAGCGTCCGGGGAGCTGTTTTTT
TRBJ1-2 | . | TRBV6-2/TRBV6-3 | . | CASSRPWGEYNYGYTF | TGTGCCAGCAGTCGTCCATGGGGGGAGTATAACTATGGCTACACCTTC
TRBJ2-2 | . | TRBV6-1 | . | CASSEIARSYTGELFF | TGTGCCAGCAGTGAAATTGCTAGATCTTACACCGGGGAGCTGTTTTTT
TRBJ2-7 | . | TRBV11-2 | . | CASRSIGGPYEQYF | TGTGCCAGCAGATCGATTGGGGGCCCCTACGAGCAGTACTTC
TRBJ2-2 | . | TRBV20-1 | once | CSASRTGGGTGELFF | TGCAGTGCTAGTCGAACAGGGGGGGGGACCGGGGAGCTGTTTTTT
TRBJ1-1 | TRBD1 | TRBV6-2/TRBV6-3 | few | CASSTRYRGRTEAFF | TGTGCCAGCAGTACCCGTTACAGGGGGCGAACTGAAGCTTTCTTT
TRBJ1-6 | TRBD1 | TRBV5-1 | . | CASSAGQGASRGYNSPLHF | TGCGCCAGCAGCGCCGGACAGGGGGCCTCGCGGGGATATAATTCACCCCTCCACTTT
TRBJ2-6 | . | TRBV27 | . | CASSLVRAVSGANVLTF | TGTGCCAGCAGTTTGGTGAGGGCCGTCTCTGGGGCCAACGTCCTGACTTTC
TRBJ1-3 | . | TRBV6-1 | few | CASSETSGGVGNTIYF | TGTGCCAGCAGTGAAACGTCTGGAGGGGTAGGAAACACCATATATTTT
TRBJ2-5 | . | TRBV12-3/TRBV12-4 | . | CASSQGFQETQYF | TGTGCCAGCTCTCAGGGTTTCCAAGAGACCCAGTACTTC
TRBJ1-3 | TRBD1 | TRBV5-5 | . | CASSWTGREFSGNTIYF | TGTGCCAGCAGTTGGACAGGGAGGGAATTCTCTGGAAACACCATATATTTT
TRBJ2-1 | TRBD2 | TRBV10-1 | . | CASSEGTSGKGPLYNEQFF | TGCGCCAGCAGTGAAGGGACTAGCGGGAAAGGGCCGCTATACAATGAGCAGTTCTTC
TRBJ2-5 | . | TRBV24-1 | . | CATGEKQETQYF | TGTGCCACCGGAGAAAAACAAGAGACCCAGTACTTC
TRBJ1-6 | TRBD1 | TRBV5-5 | few | CASKIGTGLVPLHF | TGTGCCAGCAAGATCGGGACAGGGCTCGTGCCCCTCCACTTT
TRBJ1-1 | TRBD1 | TRBV7-8 | . | CASSSDRGLNTEAFF | TGTGCCAGCAGCTCGGACAGGGGATTGAACACTGAAGCTTTCTTT
TRBJ2-1 | TRBD1 | TRBV7-2 | . | CASSFDRGYYNEQFF | TGTGCCAGCAGCTTCGACAGGGGCTACTACAATGAGCAGTTCTTC
TRBJ2-5 | TRBD2 | TRBV28 | . | CASSLTTAGGQETQYF | TGTGCCAGCAGTTTAACTACAGCGGGAGGTCAAGAGACCCAGTACTTC
TRBJ1-4 | . | TRBV3-1/TRBV3-2 | . | CASSPREGLEEKLFF | TGTGCCAGCAGCCCCCGCGAGGGATTAGAGGAAAAACTGTTTTTT
TRBJ2-1 | . | TRBV12-5 | once | CASGLRGDYNEQFF | TGTGCTAGTGGTTTGCGCGGGGATTACAATGAGCAGTTCTTC
TRBJ2-5 | TRBD2 | TRBV6-6 | once | CASSQAGGMETQYF | TGTGCCAGCAGTCAAGCGGGGGGTATGGAGACCCAGTACTTC
TRBJ2-7 | TRBD1 | TRBV3-1/TRBV3-2 | few | CASSRLRDRFYEQYF | TGTGCCAGCAGCCGACTCCGGGACAGGTTCTACGAGCAGTACTTC
TRBJ1-3 | . | TRBV13 | once | CASSLVYSGNTIYF | TGTGCCAGCAGCTTAGTATACTCTGGAAACACCATATATTTT
TRBJ2-7 | TRBD1 | TRBV30 | once | CAWEPQGAGEQYF | TGTGCCTGGGAACCACAGGGGGCTGGCGAGCAGTACTTC